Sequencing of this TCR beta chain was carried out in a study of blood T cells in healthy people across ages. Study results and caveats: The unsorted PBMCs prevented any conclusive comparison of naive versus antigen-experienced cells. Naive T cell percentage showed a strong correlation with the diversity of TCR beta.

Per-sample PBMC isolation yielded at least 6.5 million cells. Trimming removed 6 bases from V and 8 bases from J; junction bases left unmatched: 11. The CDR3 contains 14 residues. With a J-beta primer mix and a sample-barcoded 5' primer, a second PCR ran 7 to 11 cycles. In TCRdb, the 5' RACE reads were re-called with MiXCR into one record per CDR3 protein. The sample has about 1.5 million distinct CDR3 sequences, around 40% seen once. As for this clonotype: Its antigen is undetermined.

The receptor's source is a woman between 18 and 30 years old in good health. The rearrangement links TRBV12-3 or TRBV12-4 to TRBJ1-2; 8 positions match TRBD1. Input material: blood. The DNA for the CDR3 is TGTGCCAGCAGGCTGGACAGGGAGCCGGTCGGCTACACCTTC. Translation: CASRLDREPVGYTF.